This T cell receptor (beta chain) is from a study of memory B cells and T cells in multiple sclerosis. The method was immunoSEQ multiplex PCR; TCRdb's version includes in-frame clones alone and lacks a portion of them. This table holds fewer than 40,000 clones, roughly 83% found once. Stimulus-free culture yielded autoproliferating CFSE-dim and non-proliferating CFSE-high T cells, each sequenced separately. Replicate wells were pooled after six to seven days of stimulus-free culture of 5x10^7 CFSE-labeled PBMCs. CFSE at about 0.5 uM labeled the PBMCs, which were then cultured unstimulated. Study outcomes and limitations: Compartments had unequal clone-set sizes, affecting shared clonotype counts.

The CDR3 loop spans 17 amino acids. Germline V gives CDR1 SGHVS, CDR2 FQNEAQ. V was shortened by 5 bases and J by 0 bases, with 17 bases between the two germline ends. Comment on this clone: Its target is not known.

The chain couples TRBV7-8 to TRBJ1-3; TRBD1 is a possible D gene (5 bases). The origin of this receptor is a human donor with multiple sclerosis. The sequenced material came from PBMCs from blood kept in culture. CDR3 amino acids: CASSLRQPWVSGNTIYF. DNA for the CDR3: TGTGCCAGCAGCCTACGACAGCCCTGGGTCTCTGGAAACACCATATATTTT.